Sequencing of this T cell receptor beta chain was carried out in a study of blood T cell repertoires in COVID-19. Whole-study context: The cDNA or gDNA used as material had been derived from T cells, B-cell-depleted T cells, or PBMCs.

Method: immunoSEQ multiplex PCR; TCRdb's copy keeps in-frame clones and lacks some. The data show approximately 260,000 clones, 70% to 90% seen once. With 7 bases clipped from V and 7 bases from J, the junction kept 6 bases outside the gene matches. The length of the CDR3 is 12 residues. The chain combines TRBV12-3 or TRBV12-4 with TRBJ1-2; the match to TRBD1 covers 7 bases. The specimen was peripheral blood. This receptor was obtained from a woman in her 40s with acute or convalescent COVID-19. CDR3 coding DNA: TGTGCCAGCACCAGGACAGGAGGTGGCTACACCTTC. Protein: CASTRTGGGYTF.